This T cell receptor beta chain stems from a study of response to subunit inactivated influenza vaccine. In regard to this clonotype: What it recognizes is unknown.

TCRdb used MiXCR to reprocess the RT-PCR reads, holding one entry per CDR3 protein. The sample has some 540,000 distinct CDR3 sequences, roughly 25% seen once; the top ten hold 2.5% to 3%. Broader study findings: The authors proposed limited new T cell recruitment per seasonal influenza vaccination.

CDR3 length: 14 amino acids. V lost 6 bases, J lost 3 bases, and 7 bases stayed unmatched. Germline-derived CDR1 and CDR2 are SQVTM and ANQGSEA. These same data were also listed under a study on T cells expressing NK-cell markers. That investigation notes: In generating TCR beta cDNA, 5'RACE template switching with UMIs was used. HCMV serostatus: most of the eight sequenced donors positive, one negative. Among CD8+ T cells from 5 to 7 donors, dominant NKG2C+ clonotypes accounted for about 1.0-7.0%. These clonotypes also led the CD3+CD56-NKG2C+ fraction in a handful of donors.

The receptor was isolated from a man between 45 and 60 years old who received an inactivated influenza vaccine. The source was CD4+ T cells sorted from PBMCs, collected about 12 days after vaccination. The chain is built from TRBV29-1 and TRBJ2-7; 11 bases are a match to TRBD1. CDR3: CSVTGTGGFYEQYF. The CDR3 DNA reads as TGCAGCGTAACCGGGACAGGGGGATTCTACGAGCAGTACTTC.